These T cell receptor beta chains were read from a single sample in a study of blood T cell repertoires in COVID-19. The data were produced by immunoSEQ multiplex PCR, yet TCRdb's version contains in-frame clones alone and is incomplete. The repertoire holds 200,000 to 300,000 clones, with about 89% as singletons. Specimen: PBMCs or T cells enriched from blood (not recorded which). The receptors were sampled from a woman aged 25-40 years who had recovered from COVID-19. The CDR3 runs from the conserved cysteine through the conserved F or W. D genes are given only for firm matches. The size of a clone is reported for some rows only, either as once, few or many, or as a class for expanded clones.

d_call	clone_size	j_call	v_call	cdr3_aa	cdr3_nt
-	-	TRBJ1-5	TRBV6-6	CASRKTANQPQHF	TGTGCCAGCAGGAAGACAGCCAATCAGCCCCAGCATTTT
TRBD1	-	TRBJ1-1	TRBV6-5	CASTSTGGTEAFF	TGTGCCAGCACCTCGACAGGGGGCACTGAAGCTTTCTTT
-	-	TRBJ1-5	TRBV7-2	CASSLVPGTQPQHF	TGTGCCAGCAGCTTAGTTCCAGGCACTCAGCCCCAGCATTTT
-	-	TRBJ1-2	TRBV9	CASSPPSPGGYTF	TGTGCCAGCAGCCCCCCAAGTCCGGGTGGCTACACCTTC
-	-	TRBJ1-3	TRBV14	CASSQDLAGRGNTIYF	TGTGCCAGCAGCCAAGATCTCGCAGGGAGGGGAAACACCATATATTTT
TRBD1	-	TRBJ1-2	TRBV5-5	CASSLGQGELASYGYTF	TGTGCCAGCAGCCTCGGACAGGGTGAATTGGCCTCCTATGGCTACACCTTC
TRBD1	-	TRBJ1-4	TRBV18	CASSPYQGQGVEKLFF	TGTGCCAGCTCACCATACCAGGGACAGGGTGTAGAAAAACTGTTTTTT
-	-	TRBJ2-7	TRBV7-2	CASSSQGLEQYF	TGTGCCAGCAGCTCGCAGGGTCTTGAGCAGTACTTC
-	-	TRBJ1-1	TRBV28	CASRYGGEVRAEAFF	TGTGCCAGCAGATACGGCGGGGAGGTGAGGGCTGAAGCTTTCTTT
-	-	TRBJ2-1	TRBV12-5	CASGLSSYNEQFF	TGTGCTAGTGGTTTGTCCTCGTACAATGAGCAGTTCTTC
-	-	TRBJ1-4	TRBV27	CASSSSRQTNEKLFF	TGTGCCAGCAGTTCCAGTAGACAAACTAATGAAAAACTGTTTTTT
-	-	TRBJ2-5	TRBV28	CASSPGGRRVTQYF	TGTGCCAGCAGTCCCGGGGGTAGACGTGTGACCCAGTACTTC
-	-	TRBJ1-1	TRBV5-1	CASSLDTMNTEAFF	TGCGCCAGCAGCTTGGACACCATGAACACTGAAGCTTTCTTT
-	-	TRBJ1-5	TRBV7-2	CASSLVGGTSNQPQHF	TGTGCCAGCAGCTTAGTGGGGGGAACCAGCAATCAGCCCCAGCATTTT
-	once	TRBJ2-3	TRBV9	CASSVGDSTDTQYF	TGTGCCAGCAGCGTCGGGGATAGCACAGATACGCAGTATTTT
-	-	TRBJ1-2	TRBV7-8	CASSLVPRAEDYGYTF	TGTGCCAGCAGCTTAGTTCCCAGGGCCGAGGACTATGGCTACACCTTC
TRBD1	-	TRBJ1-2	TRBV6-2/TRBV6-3	CASSYTLTGGYGYTF	TGTGCCAGCAGTTACACCTTGACAGGGGGCTATGGCTACACCTTC
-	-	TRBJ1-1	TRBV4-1	CASSQPTSGTEAFF	TGCGCCAGCAGCCAACCGACCTCGGGCACTGAAGCTTTCTTT
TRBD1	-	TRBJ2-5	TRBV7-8	CASSLDRGETQYF	TGTGCCAGCAGCTTAGACAGGGGGGAGACCCAGTACTTC
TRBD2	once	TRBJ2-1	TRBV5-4	CASRLGLAGSSSYNEQFF	TGTGCCAGCAGACTGGGACTAGCGGGGTCTAGCTCCTACAATGAGCAGTTCTTC
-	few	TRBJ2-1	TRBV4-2	CASSRGSSTYNEQFF	TGTGCCAGCAGCAGGGGTAGCAGCACATACAATGAGCAGTTCTTC
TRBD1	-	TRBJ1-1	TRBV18	CASSPITGQGRTNTEAFF	TGTGCCAGCTCACCGATCACCGGACAGGGACGGACGAACACTGAAGCTTTCTTT
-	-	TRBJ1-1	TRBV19	CASSILGRKMNTEAFF	TGTGCCAGTAGTATTTTGGGCAGAAAGATGAACACTGAAGCTTTCTTT
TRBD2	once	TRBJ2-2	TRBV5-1	CASSPSPGGSNTGELFF	TGCGCCAGCAGCCCCTCCCCGGGAGGGTCGAACACCGGGGAGCTGTTTTTT
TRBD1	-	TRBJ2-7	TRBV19	CASSGQGYEQYF	TGTGCCAGTAGTGGACAGGGGTACGAGCAGTACTTC
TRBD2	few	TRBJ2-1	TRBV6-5	CASSYGLELDNEQFF	TGTGCCAGCAGTTACGGACTAGAGTTGGACAATGAGCAGTTCTTC
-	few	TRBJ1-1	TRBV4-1	CASSAQVNTEAFF	TGCGCCAGCAGCGCTCAGGTTAACACTGAAGCTTTCTTT
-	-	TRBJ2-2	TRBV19	CASSIPSWYNTGELFF	TGTGCCAGTAGTATCCCTAGTTGGTACAACACCGGGGAGCTGTTTTTT
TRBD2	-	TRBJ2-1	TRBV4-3	CASSQDQASGNEQFF	TGCGCCAGCAGCCAAGATCAGGCTAGCGGGAATGAGCAGTTCTTC
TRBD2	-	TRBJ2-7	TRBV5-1	CASSSSAGLAGADEQYF	TGCGCCAGCAGCTCATCTGCGGGACTAGCGGGAGCGGACGAGCAGTACTTC
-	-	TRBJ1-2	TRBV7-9	CASTTTTARPRYGYTF	TGTGCCAGCACAACCACTACGGCCCGACCGCGCTATGGCTACACCTTC
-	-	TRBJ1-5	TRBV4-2	CASSPSRVKPQHF	TGTGCCAGCAGCCCAAGCAGGGTGAAGCCCCAGCATTTT
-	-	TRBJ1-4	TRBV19	CASSIQGWGEKLFF	TGTGCCAGTAGTATCCAGGGGTGGGGTGAAAAACTGTTTTTT
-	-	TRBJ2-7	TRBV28	CASSLTGAKEQYF	TGTGCCAGCAGTTTGACGGGAGCCAAAGAGCAGTACTTC
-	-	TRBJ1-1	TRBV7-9	CASSLGAGVRSTEAFF	TGTGCCAGCAGTTTGGGGGCAGGGGTACGTTCCACTGAAGCTTTCTTT
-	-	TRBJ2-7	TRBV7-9	CASSFSGGSYEQYF	TGTGCCAGCAGCTTTTCTGGCGGCTCGTACGAGCAGTACTTC
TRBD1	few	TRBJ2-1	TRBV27	CASSSGQNENEQFF	TGTGCCAGCAGTTCGGGACAGAATGAAAATGAGCAGTTCTTC
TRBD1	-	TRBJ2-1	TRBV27	CASSPYLTGVEQFF	TGTGCCAGCAGTCCCTACCTCACAGGGGTAGAGCAGTTCTTC
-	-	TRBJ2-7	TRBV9	CASSPESTYEQYF	TGTGCCAGCAGCCCAGAAAGTACCTACGAGCAGTACTTC
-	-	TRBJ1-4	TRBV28	CASSPMWQVEEKLFF	TGTGCCAGCAGTCCTATGTGGCAGGTGGAAGAAAAACTGTTTTTT
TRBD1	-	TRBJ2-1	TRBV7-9	CASSSPGTGGISYNEQFF	TGTGCCAGCAGTTCTCCCGGGACAGGAGGAATCTCCTACAATGAGCAGTTCTTC
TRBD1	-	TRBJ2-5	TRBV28	CASSSTFGDRDRFMGTQYF	TGTGCCAGCAGTTCCACATTTGGGGACAGGGACCGATTCATGGGGACCCAGTACTTC
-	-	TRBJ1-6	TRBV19	CASSIQQGSSPLHF	TGTGCCAGTAGTATCCAACAGGGAAGTTCACCCCTCCACTTT
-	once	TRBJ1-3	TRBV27	CASSLLPLGDSFPGSGNTIYF	TGTGCCAGCAGTTTATTACCCCTTGGGGACTCCTTTCCCGGATCTGGAAACACCATATATTTT
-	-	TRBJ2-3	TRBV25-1	CAGAAGATDTQYF	TGTGCCGGAGCGGCGGGTGCGACAGATACGCAGTATTTT
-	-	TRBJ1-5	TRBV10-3	CAISDRVDSPYSNQPQHF	TGTGCCATCAGTGATAGGGTGGACAGTCCTTATAGCAATCAGCCCCAGCATTTT
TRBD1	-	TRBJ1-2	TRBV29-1	CSANRGINYGYTF	TGCAGCGCCAACAGGGGAATCAACTATGGCTACACCTTC
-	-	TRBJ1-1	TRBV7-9	CASSLAGGIEAFF	TGTGCCAGCAGCTTAGCTGGCGGAATTGAAGCTTTCTTT